The source of this T cell receptor beta chain is a study of neurological immune-mediated disorders. Regarding this clonotype: A much larger clone lies a single base off, so this may be a read error.

TCRdb re-derived calls from the 5' RACE reads in MiXCR, one entry per CDR3 protein. The sample includes 69,000 or so distinct CDR3 sequences, 4.5% to 6% seen only once; the top ten take about 2%. Trimming took off 6 bases at V and 7 bases at J, with 16 bases between the two ends. Germline V CDR1 and CDR2: ENHRY, SYGVKD. The CDR3 totals 14 residues. Sequencing was carried out using PBMCs. The source is a woman aged 70-85 years with multiple sclerosis. V and J are TRBV10-3 and TRBJ2-4; D tentatively fits TRBD1 or TRBD2 (5 bases each). Here the CDR3 reads CAIRPGKGRNIQYF. CDR3 DNA: TGTGCCATCAGGCCGGGAAAGGGGCGGAACATTCAGTACTTC.